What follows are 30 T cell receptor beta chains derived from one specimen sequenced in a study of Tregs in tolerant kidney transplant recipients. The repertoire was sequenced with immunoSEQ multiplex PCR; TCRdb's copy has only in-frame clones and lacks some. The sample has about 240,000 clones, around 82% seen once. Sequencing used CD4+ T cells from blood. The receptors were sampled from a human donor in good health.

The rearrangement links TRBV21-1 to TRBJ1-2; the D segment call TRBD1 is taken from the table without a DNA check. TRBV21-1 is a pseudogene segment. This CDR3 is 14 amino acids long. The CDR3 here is CASSKDPGYDGYTF. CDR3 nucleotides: TGTGCCAGCAGCAAAGACCCAGGGTACGATGGCTACACCTTC.

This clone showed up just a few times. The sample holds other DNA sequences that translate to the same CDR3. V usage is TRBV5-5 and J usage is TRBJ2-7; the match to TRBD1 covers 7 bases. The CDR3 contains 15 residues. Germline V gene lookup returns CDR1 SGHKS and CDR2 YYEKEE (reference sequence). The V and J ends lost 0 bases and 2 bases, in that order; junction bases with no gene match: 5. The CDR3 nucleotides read TGTGCCAGCAGCTTGGTCGGGACAGAAGCCTACGAGCAGTACTTC. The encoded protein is CASSLVGTEAYEQYF.

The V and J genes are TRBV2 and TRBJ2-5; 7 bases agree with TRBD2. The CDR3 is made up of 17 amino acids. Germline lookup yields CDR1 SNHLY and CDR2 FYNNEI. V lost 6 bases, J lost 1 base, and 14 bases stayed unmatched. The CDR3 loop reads CASRERGGEGPQETQYF. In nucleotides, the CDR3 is TGTGCCAGCAGAGAAAGGGGCGGGGAGGGCCCCCAAGAGACCCAGTACTTC.

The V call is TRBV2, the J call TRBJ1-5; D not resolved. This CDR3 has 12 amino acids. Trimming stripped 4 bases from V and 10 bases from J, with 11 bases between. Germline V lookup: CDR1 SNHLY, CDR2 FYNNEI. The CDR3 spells CASSGIFPPQHF. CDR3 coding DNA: TGTGCCAGCAGTGGGATCTTCCCCCCCCAGCATTTT.

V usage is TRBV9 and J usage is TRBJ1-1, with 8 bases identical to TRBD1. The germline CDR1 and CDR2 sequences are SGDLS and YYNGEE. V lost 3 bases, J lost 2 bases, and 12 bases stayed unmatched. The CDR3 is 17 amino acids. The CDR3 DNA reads TGTGCCAGCAGCGCGCAATGGACAGGGAAAAGTAACACTGAAGCTTTCTTT. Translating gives CASSAQWTGKSNTEAFF.

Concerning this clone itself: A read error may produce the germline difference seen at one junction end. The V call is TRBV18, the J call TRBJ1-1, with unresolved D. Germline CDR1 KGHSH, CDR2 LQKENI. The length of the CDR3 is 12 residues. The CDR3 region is CASSPSNTETFF. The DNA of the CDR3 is TGTGCCAGCTCACCATCTAACACTGAAACTTTCTTT.

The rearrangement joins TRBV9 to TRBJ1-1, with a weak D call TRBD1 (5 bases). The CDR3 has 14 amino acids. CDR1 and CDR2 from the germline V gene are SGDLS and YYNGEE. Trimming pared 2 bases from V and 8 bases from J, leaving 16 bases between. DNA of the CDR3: TGTGCCAGCAGCGTTGACAGCTTCAGACCCGAAGCTTTCTTT. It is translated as CASSVDSFRPEAFF.

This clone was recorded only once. The CDR3 DNA follows: TGTGCTAGTGGTCCGGGGGTCTACGAGCAGTACTTC. Protein: CASGPGVYEQYF. The chain joins TRBV12-5 to TRBJ2-5, with D possibly matching TRBD2 (6 bases). The J call could be wrong; TRBJ2-7 is a better fit for the DNA end. The CDR3 covers 12 residues. CDR1 is LGHNT, CDR2 FRNRAP, per germline.

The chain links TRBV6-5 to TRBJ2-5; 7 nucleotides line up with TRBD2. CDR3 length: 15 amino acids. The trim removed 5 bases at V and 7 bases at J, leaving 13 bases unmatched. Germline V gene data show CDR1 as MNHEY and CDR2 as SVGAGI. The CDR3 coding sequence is TGTGCCAGCAGTCCACTGGGACTACGTATAGGGACCCAGTACTTC. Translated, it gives CASSPLGLRIGTQYF.

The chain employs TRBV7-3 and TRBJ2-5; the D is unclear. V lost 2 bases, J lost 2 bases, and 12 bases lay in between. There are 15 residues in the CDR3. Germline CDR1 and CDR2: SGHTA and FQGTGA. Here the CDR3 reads CASSLGTARQETQYF. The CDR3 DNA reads TGTGCCAGCAGCTTAGGTACAGCTAGGCAAGAGACCCAGTACTTC.

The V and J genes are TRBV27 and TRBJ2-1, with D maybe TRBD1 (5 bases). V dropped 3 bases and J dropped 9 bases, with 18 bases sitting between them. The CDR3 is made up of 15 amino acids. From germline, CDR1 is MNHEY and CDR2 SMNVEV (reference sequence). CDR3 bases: TGTGCCAGCAGTTTTGACCCCAGGGATTTAGGTGAGCAGTTCTTC. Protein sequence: CASSFDPRDLGEQFF.

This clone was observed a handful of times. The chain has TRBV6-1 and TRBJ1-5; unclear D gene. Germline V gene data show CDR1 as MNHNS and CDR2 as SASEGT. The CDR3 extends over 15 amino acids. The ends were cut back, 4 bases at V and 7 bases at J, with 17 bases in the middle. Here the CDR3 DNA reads TGTGCCAGCAGTGGGGGAGATGGATTGCGGCAGCCCCAGCATTTT. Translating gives CASSGGDGLRQPQHF.

The CDR3 here is CASSPTGTSSSPLHF. CDR3 bases: TGTGCCAGCAGTCCCACCGGGACAAGTAGTTCACCCCTCCACTTT. This sequence joins TRBV7-6 and TRBJ1-6, with D possibly matching TRBD1 (6 bases). There are 15 residues in the CDR3. From germline, CDR1 is SGHVS and CDR2 FNYEAQ. V lost 6 bases and J 9 bases, leaving 18 bases between the germline ends.

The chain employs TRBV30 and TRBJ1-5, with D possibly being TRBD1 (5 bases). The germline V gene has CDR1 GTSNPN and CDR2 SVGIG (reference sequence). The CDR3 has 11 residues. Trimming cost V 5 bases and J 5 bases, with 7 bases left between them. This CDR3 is CAWGRDQPQHF. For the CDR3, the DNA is TGTGCCTGGGGCAGGGATCAGCCCCAGCATTTT.

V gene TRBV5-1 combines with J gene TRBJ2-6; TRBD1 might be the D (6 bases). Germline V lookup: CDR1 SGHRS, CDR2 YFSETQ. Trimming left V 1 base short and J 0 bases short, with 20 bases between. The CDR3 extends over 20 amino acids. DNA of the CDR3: TGCGCCAGCAGCTTGACGGGCCCCACAGGGCCAAACTCTGGGGCCAACGTCCTGACTTTC. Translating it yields CASSLTGPTGPNSGANVLTF. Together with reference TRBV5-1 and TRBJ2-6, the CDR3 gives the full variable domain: KAGVTQTPRYLIKTRGQQVTLSCSPISGHRSVSWYQQTPGQGLQFLFEYFSETQRNKGNFPGRFSGRQFSNSRSEMNVSTLELGDSALYLCASSLTGPTGPNSGANVLTFGAGSRLTVL.

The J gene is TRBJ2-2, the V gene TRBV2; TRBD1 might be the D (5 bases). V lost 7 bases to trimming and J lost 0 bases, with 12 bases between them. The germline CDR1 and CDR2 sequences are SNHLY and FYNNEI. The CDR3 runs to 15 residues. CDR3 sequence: CASIETGANTGELFF. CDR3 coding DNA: TGTGCCAGCATCGAAACAGGCGCGAACACCGGGGAGCTGTTTTTT.

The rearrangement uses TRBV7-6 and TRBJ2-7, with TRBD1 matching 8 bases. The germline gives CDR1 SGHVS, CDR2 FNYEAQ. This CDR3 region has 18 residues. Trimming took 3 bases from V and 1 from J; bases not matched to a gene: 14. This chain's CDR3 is CASSFLGTGLPYSYEQYF. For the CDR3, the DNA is TGTGCCAGCAGCTTCCTTGGGACAGGACTTCCCTATTCCTACGAGCAGTACTTC.

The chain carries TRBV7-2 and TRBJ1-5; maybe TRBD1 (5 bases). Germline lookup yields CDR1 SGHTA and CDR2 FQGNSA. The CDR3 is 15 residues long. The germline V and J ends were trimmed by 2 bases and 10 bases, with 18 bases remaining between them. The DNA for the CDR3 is TGTGCCAGCAGCTTATTACGGCAGGGAGGGGATCCCCAGCATTTT. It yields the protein CASSLLRQGGDPQHF.

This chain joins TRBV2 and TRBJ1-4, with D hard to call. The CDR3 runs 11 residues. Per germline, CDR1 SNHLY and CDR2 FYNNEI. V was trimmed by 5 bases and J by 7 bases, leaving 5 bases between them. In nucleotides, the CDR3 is TGTGCCAGCAGTCAGTCTGAAAAACTGTTTTTT. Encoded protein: CASSQSEKLFF.

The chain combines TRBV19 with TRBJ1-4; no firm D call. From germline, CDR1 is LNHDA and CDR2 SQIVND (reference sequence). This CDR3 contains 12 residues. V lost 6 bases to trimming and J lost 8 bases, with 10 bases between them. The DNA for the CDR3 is TGTGCCAGTAGGACTCCCCGGGAAAAACTGTTTTTT. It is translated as CASRTPREKLFF.

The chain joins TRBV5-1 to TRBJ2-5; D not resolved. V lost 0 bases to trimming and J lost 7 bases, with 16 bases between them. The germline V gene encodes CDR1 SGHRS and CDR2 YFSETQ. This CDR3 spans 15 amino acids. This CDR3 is CASSLEGGPTRTQYF. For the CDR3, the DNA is TGCGCCAGCAGCTTGGAAGGCGGACCGACCCGGACCCAGTACTTC. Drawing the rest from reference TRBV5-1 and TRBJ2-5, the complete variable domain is KAGVTQTPRYLIKTRGQQVTLSCSPISGHRSVSWYQQTPGQGLQFLFEYFSETQRNKGNFPGRFSGRQFSNSRSEMNVSTLELGDSALYLCASSLEGGPTRTQYFGPGTRLLVL.

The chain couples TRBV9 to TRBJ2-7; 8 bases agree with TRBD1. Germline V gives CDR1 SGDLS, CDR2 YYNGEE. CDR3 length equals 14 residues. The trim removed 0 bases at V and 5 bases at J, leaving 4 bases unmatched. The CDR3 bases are TGTGCCAGCAGCGTAGGCGGACAGGGTCACGAGCAGTACTTC. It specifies CASSVGGQGHEQYF.

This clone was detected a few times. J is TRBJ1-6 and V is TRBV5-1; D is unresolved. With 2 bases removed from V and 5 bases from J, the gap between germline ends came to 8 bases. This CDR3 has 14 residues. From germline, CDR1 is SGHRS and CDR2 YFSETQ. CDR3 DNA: TGCGCCAGCAGCTTTGACGGGAATAATTCACCCCTCCACTTT. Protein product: CASSFDGNNSPLHF.

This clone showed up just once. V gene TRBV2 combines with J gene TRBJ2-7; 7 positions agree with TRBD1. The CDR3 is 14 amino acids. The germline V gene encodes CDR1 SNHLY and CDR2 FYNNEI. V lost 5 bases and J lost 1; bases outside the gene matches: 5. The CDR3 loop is CASSPTGQSYEQYF. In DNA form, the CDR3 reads TGTGCCAGCAGTCCGACAGGGCAATCCTACGAGCAGTACTTC.

CDR3 residues: CSVAGGRDTQYF. The CDR3, as DNA: TGCAGCGTTGCGGGGGGAAGGGATACGCAGTATTTT. The chain links TRBV29-1 to TRBJ2-3; 7 nucleotides match TRBD2. Losses at the gene ends were 4 bases for V and 6 bases for J; bases not matched to a gene: 4. CDR3 length: 12 amino acids. In germline, CDR1 is SQVTM, CDR2 ANQGSEA.

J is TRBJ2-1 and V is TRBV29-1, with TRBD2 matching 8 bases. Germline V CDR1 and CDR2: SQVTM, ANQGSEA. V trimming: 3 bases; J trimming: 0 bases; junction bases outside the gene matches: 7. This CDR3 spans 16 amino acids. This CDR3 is CSVDPGRASSYNEQFF. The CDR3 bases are TGCAGCGTTGACCCCGGGAGGGCCAGCTCCTACAATGAGCAGTTCTTC.

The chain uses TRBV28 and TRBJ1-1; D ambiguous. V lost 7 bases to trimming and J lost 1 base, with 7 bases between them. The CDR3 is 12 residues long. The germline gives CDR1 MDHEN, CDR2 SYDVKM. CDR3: CASIIPNTEAFF. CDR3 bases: TGTGCCAGCATTATACCGAACACTGAAGCTTTCTTT.

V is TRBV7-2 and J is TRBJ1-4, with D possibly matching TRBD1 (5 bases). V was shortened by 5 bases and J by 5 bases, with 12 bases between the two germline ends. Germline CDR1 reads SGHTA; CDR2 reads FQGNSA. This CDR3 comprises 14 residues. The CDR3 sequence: CASSQRGYNEKLFF. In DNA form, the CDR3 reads TGTGCCAGCAGCCAGAGGGGATACAATGAAAAACTGTTTTTT.

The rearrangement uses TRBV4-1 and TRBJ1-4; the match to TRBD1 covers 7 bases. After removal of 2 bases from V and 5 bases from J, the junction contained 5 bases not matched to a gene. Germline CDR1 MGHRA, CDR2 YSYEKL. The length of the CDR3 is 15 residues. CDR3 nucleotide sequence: TGCGCCAGCAGCCAAATGACAGGGAGCAATGAAAAACTGTTTTTT. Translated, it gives CASSQMTGSNEKLFF.

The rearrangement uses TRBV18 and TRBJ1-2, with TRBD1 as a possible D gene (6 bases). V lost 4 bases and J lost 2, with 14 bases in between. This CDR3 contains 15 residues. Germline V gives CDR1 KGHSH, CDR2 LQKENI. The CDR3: CASSRAEGGNYGYTF. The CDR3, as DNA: TGTGCCAGCTCACGAGCAGAAGGGGGGAACTATGGCTACACCTTC.